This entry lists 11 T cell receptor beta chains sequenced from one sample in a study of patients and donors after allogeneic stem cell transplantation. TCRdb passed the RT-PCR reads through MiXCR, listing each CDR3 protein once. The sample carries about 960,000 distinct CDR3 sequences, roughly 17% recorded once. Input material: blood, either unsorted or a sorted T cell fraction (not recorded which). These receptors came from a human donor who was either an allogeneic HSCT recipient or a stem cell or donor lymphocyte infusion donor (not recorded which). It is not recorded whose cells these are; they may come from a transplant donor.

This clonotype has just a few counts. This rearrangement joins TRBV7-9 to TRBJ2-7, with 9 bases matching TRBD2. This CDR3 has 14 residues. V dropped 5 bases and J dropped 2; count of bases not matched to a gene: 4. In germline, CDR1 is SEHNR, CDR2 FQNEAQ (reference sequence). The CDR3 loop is CASSPSGEPYEQYF. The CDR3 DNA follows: TGTGCCAGCAGCCCTAGCGGGGAACCCTACGAGCAGTACTTC.

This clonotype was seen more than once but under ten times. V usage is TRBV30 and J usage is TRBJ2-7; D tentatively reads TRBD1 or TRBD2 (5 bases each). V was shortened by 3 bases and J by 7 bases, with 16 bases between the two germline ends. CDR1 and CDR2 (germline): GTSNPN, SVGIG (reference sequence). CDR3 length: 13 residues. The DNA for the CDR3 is TGTGCCTGGAGCCCGGGACCGCGTACAGAGCAGTACTTC. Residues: CAWSPGPRTEQYF. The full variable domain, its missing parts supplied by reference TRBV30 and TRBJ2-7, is SQTIHQWPATLVQPVGSPLSLECTVEGTSNPNLYWYRQAAGRGLQLLFYSVGIGQISSEVPQNLSASRPQDRQFILSSKKLLLSDSGFYLCAWSPGPRTEQYFGPGTRLTVT.

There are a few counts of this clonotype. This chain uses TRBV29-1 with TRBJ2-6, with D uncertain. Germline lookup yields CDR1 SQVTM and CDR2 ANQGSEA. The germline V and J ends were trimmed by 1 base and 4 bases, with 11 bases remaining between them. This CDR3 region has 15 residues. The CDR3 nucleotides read TGCAGCGTTGAAGGGGGATCGGTGGGGGCCAACGTCCTGACTTTC. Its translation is CSVEGGSVGANVLTF. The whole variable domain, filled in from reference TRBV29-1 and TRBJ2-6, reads SAVISQKPSRDICQRGTSLTIQCQVDSQVTMMFWYRQQPGQSLTLIATANQGSEATYESGFVIDKFPISRPNLTFSTLTVSNMSPEDSSIYLCSVEGGSVGANVLTFGAGSRLTVL.

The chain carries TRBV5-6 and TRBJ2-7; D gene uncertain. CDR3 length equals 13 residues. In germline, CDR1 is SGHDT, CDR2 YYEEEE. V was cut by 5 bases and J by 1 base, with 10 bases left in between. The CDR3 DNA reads TGTGCCAGCAGGGAGACTCAGTCCTACGAGCAGTACTTC. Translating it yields CASRETQSYEQYF.

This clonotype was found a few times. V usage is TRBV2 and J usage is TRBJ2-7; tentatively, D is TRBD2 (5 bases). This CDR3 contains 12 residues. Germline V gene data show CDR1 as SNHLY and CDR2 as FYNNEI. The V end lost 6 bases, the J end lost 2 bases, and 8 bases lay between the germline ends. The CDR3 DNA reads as TGTGCCAGCAGCGGGATCGCCTACGAGCAGTACTTC. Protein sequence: CASSGIAYEQYF.

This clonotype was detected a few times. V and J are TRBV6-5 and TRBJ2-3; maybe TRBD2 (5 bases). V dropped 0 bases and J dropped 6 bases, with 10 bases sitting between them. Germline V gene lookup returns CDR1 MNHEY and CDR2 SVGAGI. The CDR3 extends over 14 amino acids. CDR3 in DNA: TGTGCCAGCAGTTACTCGATCCGAGGGGATACGCAGTATTTT. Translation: CASSYSIRGDTQYF.

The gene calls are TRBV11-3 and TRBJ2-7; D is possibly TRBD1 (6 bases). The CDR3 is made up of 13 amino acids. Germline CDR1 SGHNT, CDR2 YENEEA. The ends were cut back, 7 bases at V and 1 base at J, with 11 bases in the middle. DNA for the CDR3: TGTGCCAGCACCTTCAGGGGATCCTACGAGCAGTACTTC. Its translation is CASTFRGSYEQYF.

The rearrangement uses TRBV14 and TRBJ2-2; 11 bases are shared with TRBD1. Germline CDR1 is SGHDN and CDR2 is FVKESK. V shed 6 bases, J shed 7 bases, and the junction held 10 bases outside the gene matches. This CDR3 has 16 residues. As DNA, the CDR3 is TGTGCCAGCAGTCGGATAGGACAGGGGGCGATCGGGGAGCTGTTTTTT. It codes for CASSRIGQGAIGELFF.

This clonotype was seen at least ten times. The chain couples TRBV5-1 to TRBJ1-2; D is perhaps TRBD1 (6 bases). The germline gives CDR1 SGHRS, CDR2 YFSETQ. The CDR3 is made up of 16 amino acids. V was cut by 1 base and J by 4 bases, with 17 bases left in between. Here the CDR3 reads CASSLTGQPGGYGYTF. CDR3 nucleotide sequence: TGCGCCAGCAGCTTGACCGGACAGCCCGGGGGCTATGGCTACACCTTC. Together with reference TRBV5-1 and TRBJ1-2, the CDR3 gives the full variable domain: KAGVTQTPRYLIKTRGQQVTLSCSPISGHRSVSWYQQTPGQGLQFLFEYFSETQRNKGNFPGRFSGRQFSNSRSEMNVSTLELGDSALYLCASSLTGQPGGYGYTFGSGTRLTVV.

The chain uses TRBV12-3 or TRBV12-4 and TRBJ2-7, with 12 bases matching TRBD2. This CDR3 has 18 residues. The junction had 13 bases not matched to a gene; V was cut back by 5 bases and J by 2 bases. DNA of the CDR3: TGTGCCAGCAGTCCCGGTCTGACTAGCGGGGGAACTACCTACGAGCAGTACTTC. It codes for CASSPGLTSGGTTYEQYF.

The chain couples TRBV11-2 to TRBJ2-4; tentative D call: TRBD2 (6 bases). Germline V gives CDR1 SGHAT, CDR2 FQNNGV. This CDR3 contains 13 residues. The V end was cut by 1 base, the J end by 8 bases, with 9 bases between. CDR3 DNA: TGTGCCAGCAGCTTAGCGGGGGTTGACATTCAGTACTTC. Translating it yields CASSLAGVDIQYF.